What follows are 17 T cell receptor beta chains derived from one specimen sequenced in a study of CD8 T cells in Susac syndrome. Random hexamers served to reverse transcribe about 0.5 to 1 ug RNA. From the immunoSEQ multiplex PCR reads, TCRdb called clonotypes with MiXCR, one entry per CDR3 protein. There are roughly 80,000 distinct CDR3 sequences in the sample; about 94% occur only once, and roughly 0.27% lies in the top ten. The sequencing input was CD8+ T cells from PBMCs. All receptors derive from a human donor in good health.

This clonotype was seen a single time. The gene calls are TRBV3-1 and TRBJ2-5; perhaps TRBD2 as D (6 bases). Germline CDR1 reads LGHDT; CDR2 reads YNNKEL (reference sequence). V shed 3 bases and J shed 2 bases, with 25 bases lying between them. The CDR3 runs 19 residues. Written as DNA, the CDR3 is TGTGCCAGCAGCCAGGAGGGTACTAGCTTCATTTTTCGTCAAGAGACCCAGTACTTC. Amino acid sequence: CASSQEGTSFIFRQETQYF.

V is TRBV12-3 or TRBV12-4 and J is TRBJ1-2, with a weak D call TRBD1 (5 bases). The V end was cut by 6 bases, the J end by 6 bases, with 14 bases between. The CDR3 totals 13 residues. The DNA for the CDR3 is TGTGCCAGCAGCCGCACGGGGGTAGATGGCTACACCTTC. This sequence encodes CASSRTGVDGYTF.

The chain joins TRBV2 to TRBJ1-1; D gene unclear. Trimming removed 3 bases from V and 1 base from J, with 15 bases in between. The CDR3 sequence is 16 residues long. Germline assignment: CDR1 SNHLY and CDR2 FYNNEI. The CDR3 loop is CASSETLDPGNTEAFF. The CDR3 nucleotides read TGTGCCAGCAGTGAGACCCTGGACCCCGGGAACACTGAAGCTTTCTTT.

The rearrangement joins TRBV27 to TRBJ2-1, with D possibly TRBD1 on 5 matching bases. Per germline, CDR1 MNHEY and CDR2 SMNVEV (reference sequence). The ends were cut back, 9 bases at V and 10 bases at J, with 16 bases in the middle. The CDR3 spans 12 residues. CDR3 residues: CASRTGGREQFF. In nucleotides, the CDR3 is TGTGCCAGTAGAACAGGTGGTAGGGAGCAGTTCTTC.

The J gene is TRBJ1-1, the V gene TRBV20-1; D may be TRBD1 (5 bases). CDR3 size: 11 residues. Per germline, CDR1 DFQATT and CDR2 SNEGSKA (reference sequence). Trimming removed 7 bases at V and 5 bases at J, with 11 bases between. CDR3 in amino acids: CSGREETEAFF. As DNA, the CDR3 is TGCAGTGGCAGGGAGGAAACTGAAGCTTTCTTT.

The genes are TRBV7-9 and TRBJ2-7, with 7 bases that match TRBD1. The CDR3 has 12 amino acids. From germline, CDR1 is SEHNR and CDR2 FQNEAQ (reference sequence). Germline trimming cut 4 bases from V and 8 bases from J; bases unmatched to any gene: 5. DNA of the CDR3: TGTGCCAGCAGCTCACAGGGGAACCAGCAGTACGTC. Residues: CASSSQGNQQYV.

This clonotype was detected only a few times. For the CDR3, the DNA is TGTGCCAGCAGCTTCTCTACAGGTGAGCAGTTCTTC. It is translated as CASSFSTGEQFF. The chain carries TRBV5-4 and TRBJ2-1, with a weak D call TRBD1 (5 bases). CDR1 is SGHNT, CDR2 YYREEE, per germline (reference sequence). This CDR3 is built from 12 residues. With 2 bases removed from V and 9 bases from J, the gap between germline ends came to 9 bases.

This chain uses TRBV5-1 with TRBJ1-1, with D possibly matching TRBD1 (6 bases). This CDR3 comprises 15 residues. Deletions cut 6 bases from V and 5 bases from J, with 20 bases between. CDR1 is SGHRS and CDR2 is YFSETQ in the germline V gene. The CDR3 sequence: CASTLRSGGKTEAFF. As DNA, the CDR3 is TGCGCCAGCACCCTACGGTCCGGGGGCAAGACTGAAGCTTTCTTT.

The chain carries TRBV5-8 and TRBJ2-7; D not certain. Germline CDR1 is SGHTS and CDR2 is YDEGEE. CDR3 size: 11 residues. V was clipped by 1 base and J by 4 bases, with 3 bases between them. The CDR3 protein is CASSLRYEQYF. The CDR3 DNA reads TGTGCCAGCAGCTTGCGATACGAGCAGTACTTC.

The chain uses TRBV2 and TRBJ2-1; no clear D. V dropped 10 bases and J dropped 4 bases, with 17 bases sitting between them. The CDR3 is 14 amino acids. Germline values: CDR1 SNHLY, CDR2 FYNNEI. This CDR3 reads CAIETPRSYNEQFF. CDR3 nucleotides: TGTGCCATCGAGACCCCCAGGAGTTACAATGAGCAGTTCTTC. Filled out from reference TRBV2 and TRBJ2-1, the complete variable domain reads EPEVTQTPSHQVTQMGQEVILRCVPISNHLYFYWYRQILGQKVEFLVSFYNNEISEKSEIFDDQFSVERPDGSNFTLKIRSTKLEDSAMYFCAIETPRSYNEQFFGPGTRLTVL.

The V and J genes are TRBV6-2 or TRBV6-3 and TRBJ2-7; D may be TRBD1 or TRBD2 (5 bases each). The germline CDR1 and CDR2 sequences are MNHEY and SVGEGT. V was cut by 0 bases and J by 1 base, with 13 bases left in between. This CDR3 spans 16 amino acids. The CDR3 sequence: CASSYSRGRGSYEQYV. The CDR3 DNA sequence: TGTGCCAGCAGTTACTCAAGGGGAAGAGGGTCCTACGAGCAGTACGTC.

The chain has TRBV21-1 and TRBJ1-5; TRBD1 was called by the table and not checked on the DNA. TRBV21-1 is recorded as a pseudogene. The CDR3 is 15 amino acids. The CDR3 reads CASSASPGDHQPQHF. The CDR3 DNA sequence: TGTGCCAGCAGCGCCAGCCCAGGGGATCATCAGCCCCAGCATTTT.

V is TRBV5-1 and J is TRBJ2-7, with D possibly TRBD2 on 6 matching bases. CDR1 and CDR2 (germline): SGHRS, YFSETQ. Trimming removed 0 bases from V and 3 bases from J, with 13 bases in between. The CDR3 is made up of 15 amino acids. This CDR3 is CASSLDRGMLYEQYF. The CDR3 bases are TGCGCCAGCAGCTTGGATCGGGGGATGCTCTACGAGCAGTACTTC.

The chain couples TRBV29-1 to TRBJ2-7, with TRBD1 matching over 7 bases. The germline V gene has CDR1 SQVTM and CDR2 ANQGSEA. The CDR3 is made up of 12 amino acids. The V segment lost 7 bases and the J segment 3 bases; nucleotides outside the gene matches: 6. The CDR3, as DNA: TGCAGCGCCGGGGACAGCGACTACGAGCAGTACTTC. Translated, it gives CSAGDSDYEQYF.

V gene TRBV25-1 combines with J gene TRBJ1-2, with D possibly TRBD1 on 6 matching bases. The CDR3 loop spans 15 amino acids. The germline gives CDR1 MGHDK, CDR2 SYGVNS. The V gene lost 5 bases and the J gene lost 8 bases, with 21 bases spanning the gap. The CDR3 coding sequence is TGTGCCAGCAGTCCACCAGAGGGGGGGTTGAACGGCTACACCTTC. It encodes CASSPPEGGLNGYTF.

This rearrangement joins TRBV7-9 to TRBJ2-7; D remains unclear. V dropped 2 bases and J dropped 5 bases, with 10 bases sitting between them. The CDR3 is 13 residues long. Germline V lookup: CDR1 SEHNR, CDR2 FQNEAQ (reference sequence). In nucleotides, the CDR3 is TGTGCCAGCAGCTTATCAGGTCGGGACGAGCAGTACTTC. It encodes CASSLSGRDEQYF.

V and J are TRBV4-2 and TRBJ2-3; TRBD2 matches at 8 bases. Looked up from germline, CDR1 is LGHNA and CDR2 is YNFKEQ. V lost 4 bases, J lost 0 bases, and 9 bases stayed unmatched. The CDR3 covers 17 residues. CDR3 loop: CASSPNELAVSTDTQYF. The CDR3 DNA sequence: TGTGCCAGCAGCCCTAACGAACTAGCGGTTAGCACAGATACGCAGTATTTT.